This TCR beta chain was recovered during a study of blood T cell repertoires in COVID-19. Across the study: COVID-19 samples, acute and convalescent, were from the United States, Italy and Spain. The cDNA or gDNA used as material had been derived from T cells, B-cell-depleted T cells, or PBMCs.

The CDR3 has 13 amino acids. Between the trimmed V and J ends, which lost 7 bases and 2 bases, there was a span of 11 bases. Germline CDR1 is MNHEY and CDR2 is SVGAGI. Authors' analysis steps: Reference gene primers were amplified, and this amplification served to estimate nucleated cell counts. Sequencing was performed with immunoSEQ multiplex PCR; in TCRdb, only in-frame clones are kept and a portion is missing. That table supplies the V and J calls and clone size; D and trimming were determined from the DNA. The repertoire consists of 130,000 to 150,000 clones, with around 80% occurring once and the leading ten covering roughly 5.3%.

The chain combines TRBV6-5 with TRBJ1-2, with a tentative D call TRBD1 (5 bases). Sequencing used peripheral blood. The clonotype originates from a woman between 45 and 65 years old with acute or convalescent COVID-19. The CDR3 is CASTQRGNYGYTF. CDR3 sequence (DNA): TGTGCCAGCACTCAGCGGGGGAACTATGGCTACACCTTC.